A single sample gave rise to the 18 T cell receptor beta chains below, sequenced in a study of technical replicates of blood from a handful of donors. This table comes from immunoSEQ multiplex PCR, and its TCRdb copy is limited to in-frame clones, with some not included. The repertoire holds about 85,000 clones, with about 94% as singletons. Sequenced material: T cells isolated from PBMCs. The receptors derive from a human donor in good health.

The rearrangement joins TRBV7-9 to TRBJ2-1; D uncertain. Germline V gives CDR1 SEHNR, CDR2 FQNEAQ (reference sequence). V lost 1 base and J 4 bases, leaving 5 bases between the germline ends. The CDR3 has 13 amino acids. The CDR3 DNA follows: TGTGCCAGCAGCTTAGACGGTTACAATGAGCAGTTCTTC. It translates to CASSLDGYNEQFF.

The chain has TRBV27 and TRBJ1-5; D gene unclear. Germline assignment: CDR1 MNHEY and CDR2 SMNVEV (reference sequence). This CDR3 spans 15 amino acids. Trimming cost V 1 base and J 0 bases, with 7 bases left between them. CDR3 coding DNA: TGTGCCAGCAGTTTATATTCCGGTAGCAATCAGCCCCAGCATTTT. Amino acids: CASSLYSGSNQPQHF.

This chain links TRBV29-1 with TRBJ2-3; TRBD2 matches at 9 bases. Germline lookup yields CDR1 SQVTM and CDR2 ANQGSEA. The trim removed 4 bases at V and 4 bases at J, leaving 6 bases unmatched. This CDR3 region has 14 residues. CDR3 DNA: TGCAGCGTTGGAAGGCGGGAGGGCGCAGATACGCAGTATTTT. Translated, it gives CSVGRREGADTQYF.

The rearrangement joins TRBV12-2 to TRBJ2-1; TRBD2 is the table's D call, not checked against the DNA. TRBV12-2 is described as a pseudogene. The CDR3 totals 18 residues. The CDR3 nucleotides read TGTGCAAGTCGCTTAGCTGGGACTAGCGGGAGATTCTACAATGAGCAGTTCTTC. This encodes CASRLAGTSGRFYNEQFF.

The CDR3 DNA reads TGTGCCAGCAGTCACCTGACAGGACCCGAATACGCCTCCTACGAGCAGTACTTC. Its protein product is CASSHLTGPEYASYEQYF. This rearrangement joins TRBV27 to TRBJ2-7; a weak D match, TRBD1 (6 bases). Trimming removed 5 bases at V and 0 bases at J, with 23 bases between. This CDR3 region has 18 residues. Germline values: CDR1 MNHEY, CDR2 SMNVEV (reference sequence).

This chain links TRBV27 with TRBJ1-1, with D perhaps TRBD1 (5 bases). The CDR3 totals 13 residues. Trimming removed 1 base from V and 7 bases from J, with 10 bases in between. In germline, CDR1 is MNHEY, CDR2 SMNVEV (reference sequence). DNA for the CDR3: TGTGCCAGCAGTTTATTGGTCCAGGGTGAAGCTTTCTTT. It translates to CASSLLVQGEAFF.

The gene calls are TRBV29-1 and TRBJ2-1, with D maybe TRBD1 (7 bases). Germline values: CDR1 SQVTM, CDR2 ANQGSEA. The CDR3 covers 14 residues. V was pared by 6 bases and J by 5 bases, with 17 bases between. CDR3 sequence (DNA): TGCAGCGTGACCTCAGGGGGGACGAACAATGAGCAGTTCTTC. This codes for CSVTSGGTNNEQFF.

This sequence joins TRBV5-6 and TRBJ2-3; no firm D call. The CDR3 runs 13 residues. In germline, CDR1 is SGHDT, CDR2 YYEEEE. Trimming stripped 1 base from V and 0 bases from J, with 3 bases between. The CDR3 loop reads CASSLTSTDTQYF. CDR3 coding DNA: TGTGCCAGCAGCTTGACAAGCACAGATACGCAGTATTTT.

Written as DNA, the CDR3 is TGCGCCAGCACAACGGGACAGAGCACAGATACGCAGTATTTT. It is translated as CASTTGQSTDTQYF. The genes are TRBV5-1 and TRBJ2-3, with 7 bases that match TRBD1. CDR3 length: 14 amino acids. With 6 bases clipped from V and 0 bases from J, the junction kept 4 bases outside the gene matches. Germline V gene sequence: CDR1 SGHRS, CDR2 YFSETQ.

V usage is TRBV5-6 and J usage is TRBJ2-3; D not resolved. V was shortened by 2 bases and J by 1 base, with 11 bases between the two germline ends. Germline CDR1 is SGHDT and CDR2 is YYEEEE. This CDR3 spans 15 amino acids. The CDR3 DNA is TGTGCCAGCAGCTTTATGACAACACGCACAGATACGCAGTATTTT. As protein: CASSFMTTRTDTQYF.

The chain employs TRBV6-5 and TRBJ1-2; TRBD1 aligns across 9 bases. The V gene's germline CDR1 is MNHEY and CDR2 SVGAGI. CDR3 length equals 15 residues. Trimming at V came to 6 bases and at J to 6 bases, leaving 11 bases not matched to a gene. The CDR3 here is CASSLLTTGGHGYTF. CDR3 DNA: TGTGCCAGCAGCTTACTAACTACAGGGGGCCATGGCTACACCTTC.

The genes are TRBV5-5 and TRBJ2-7, with TRBD1 as a possible D gene (6 bases). The ends were cut back, 0 bases at V and 3 bases at J, with 16 bases in the middle. The CDR3 is 16 residues long. The germline V gene has CDR1 SGHKS and CDR2 YYEKEE (reference sequence). The CDR3 loop reads CASSLGSDRTYYEQYF. CDR3 bases: TGTGCCAGCAGCTTGGGTTCTGACAGGACGTACTACGAGCAGTACTTC.

The gene calls are TRBV6-5 and TRBJ2-5; TRBD2 might be the D (5 bases). Between the trimmed V and J ends, which lost 8 bases and 2 bases, there was a span of 15 bases. The CDR3 length is 14 residues. CDR1 MNHEY and CDR2 SVGAGI come from the germline V gene. CDR3 sequence (DNA): TGTGCCAGCGCGAGGGCGACCCCGCAAGAGACCCAGTACTTC. It encodes CASARATPQETQYF.

This sequence joins TRBV10-1 and TRBJ2-1, with TRBD1 identical over 8 bases. This CDR3 has 16 residues. Per germline, CDR1 WNHNN and CDR2 SYGVQD (reference sequence). The junction had 8 bases not matched to a gene; V was cut back by 6 bases and J by 1 base. CDR3 nucleotides: TGCGCCAGCAGCGTGGCCGGGACAGGTTCCTACAATGAGCAGTTCTTC. It specifies CASSVAGTGSYNEQFF.

This clone occurred once. The rearrangement links TRBV6-5 to TRBJ1-5, with 8 positions matching TRBD1. Unmatched junction bases numbered 9, after V lost 6 bases and J lost 5 bases. CDR1 and CDR2 from the germline V gene are MNHEY and SVGAGI. The CDR3 has 15 residues. CDR3 amino acids: CASSRGTGDHQPQHF. CDR3 in DNA: TGTGCCAGCAGCCGAGGGACAGGAGACCATCAGCCCCAGCATTTT.

The CDR3 loop reads CAISESSESAEAFF. CDR3 coding DNA: TGTGCCATCAGTGAGTCGAGCGAATCCGCTGAAGCTTTCTTT. The chain is built from TRBV10-3 and TRBJ1-1; no reliable D call. V was pared by 0 bases and J by 6 bases, with 11 bases between. The germline gives CDR1 ENHRY, CDR2 SYGVKD. The CDR3 extends over 14 amino acids.

CDR3 in amino acids: CASSVGTGFSQPQHF. In DNA form, the CDR3 reads TGTGCCAGCAGTGTCGGGACAGGGTTTAGTCAGCCCCAGCATTTT. The rearrangement joins TRBV6-1 to TRBJ1-5; 9 nucleotides match TRBD1. The junction had 7 bases not matched to a gene; V was cut back by 4 bases and J by 6 bases. This CDR3 is 15 amino acids long. CDR1 and CDR2 from the germline V gene are MNHNS and SASEGT.

This clone appeared a single time. The chain joins TRBV10-3 to TRBJ2-1; 10 bases fit TRBD2. The CDR3 loop spans 14 amino acids. The junction had 10 bases not matched to a gene; V was cut back by 10 bases and J by 7 bases. The V gene's germline CDR1 is ENHRY and CDR2 SYGVKD. DNA of the CDR3: TGTGCCACCCAGACTAGCGGGTTAGGGAATGAGCAGTTCTTC. Its protein product is CATQTSGLGNEQFF.